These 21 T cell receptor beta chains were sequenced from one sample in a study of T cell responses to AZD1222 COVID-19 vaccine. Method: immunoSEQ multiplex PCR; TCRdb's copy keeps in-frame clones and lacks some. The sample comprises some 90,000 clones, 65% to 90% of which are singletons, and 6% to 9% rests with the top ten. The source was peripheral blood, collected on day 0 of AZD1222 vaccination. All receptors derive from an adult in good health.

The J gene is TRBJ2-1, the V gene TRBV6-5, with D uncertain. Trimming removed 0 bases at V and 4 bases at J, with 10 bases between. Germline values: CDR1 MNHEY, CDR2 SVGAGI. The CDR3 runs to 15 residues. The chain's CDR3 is CASSYSVIGYNEQFF. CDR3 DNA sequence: TGTGCCAGCAGTTACTCGGTCATTGGTTACAATGAGCAGTTCTTC.

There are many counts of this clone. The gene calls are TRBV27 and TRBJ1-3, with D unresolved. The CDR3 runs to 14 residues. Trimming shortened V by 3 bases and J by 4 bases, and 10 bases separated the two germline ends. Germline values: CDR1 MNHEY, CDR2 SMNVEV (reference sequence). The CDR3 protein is CASSFRPSGNTIYF. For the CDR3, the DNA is TGTGCCAGCAGTTTCCGCCCTTCCGGAAACACCATATATTTT.

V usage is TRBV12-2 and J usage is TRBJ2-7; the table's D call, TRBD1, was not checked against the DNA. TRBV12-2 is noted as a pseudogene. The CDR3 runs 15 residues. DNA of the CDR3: TGTGCAAGTCGCTGTATCCGGGACAGGGTCTACGAGCAGTACTTC. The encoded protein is CASRCIRDRVYEQYF.

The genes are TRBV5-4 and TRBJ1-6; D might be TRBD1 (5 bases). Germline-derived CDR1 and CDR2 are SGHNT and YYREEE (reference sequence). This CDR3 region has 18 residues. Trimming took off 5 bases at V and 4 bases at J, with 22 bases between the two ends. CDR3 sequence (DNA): TGTGCCAGCAGGTCCGGGGGTTCTACTGGCCCTTATAATTCACCCCTCCACTTT. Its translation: CASRSGGSTGPYNSPLHF.

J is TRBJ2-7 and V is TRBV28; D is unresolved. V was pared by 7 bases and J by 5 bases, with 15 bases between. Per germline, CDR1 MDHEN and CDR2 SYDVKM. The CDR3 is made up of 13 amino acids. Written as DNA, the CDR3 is TGTGCCAGCATATCCGGCAGAATAAACGAGCAGTACTTC. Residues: CASISGRINEQYF. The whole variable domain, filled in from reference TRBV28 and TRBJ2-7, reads DVKVTQSSRYLVKRTGEKVFLECVQDMDHENMFWYRQDPGLGLRLIYFSYDVKMKEKGDIPEGYSVSREKKERFSLILESASTNQTSMYLCASISGRINEQYFGPGTRLTVT.

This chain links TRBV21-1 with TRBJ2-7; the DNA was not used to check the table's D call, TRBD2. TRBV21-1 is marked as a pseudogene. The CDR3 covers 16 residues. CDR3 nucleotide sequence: TGTGCCAGCAGCAACCGGTACGGGAGGCACACCTACGAGCAGTACTTC. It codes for CASSNRYGRHTYEQYF.

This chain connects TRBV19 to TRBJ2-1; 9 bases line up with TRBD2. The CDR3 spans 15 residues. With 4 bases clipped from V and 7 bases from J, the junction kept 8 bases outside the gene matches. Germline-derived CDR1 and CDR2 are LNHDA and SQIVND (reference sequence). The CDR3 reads CASSTLAGVSNEQFF. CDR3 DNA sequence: TGTGCCAGTAGTACCTTAGCGGGAGTTTCGAATGAGCAGTTCTTC.

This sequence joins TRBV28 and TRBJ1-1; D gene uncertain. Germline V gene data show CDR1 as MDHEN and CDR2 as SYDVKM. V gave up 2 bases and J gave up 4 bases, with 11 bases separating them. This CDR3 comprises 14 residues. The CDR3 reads CASSLPWQATEAFF. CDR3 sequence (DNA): TGTGCCAGCAGTTTACCATGGCAGGCCACTGAAGCTTTCTTT.

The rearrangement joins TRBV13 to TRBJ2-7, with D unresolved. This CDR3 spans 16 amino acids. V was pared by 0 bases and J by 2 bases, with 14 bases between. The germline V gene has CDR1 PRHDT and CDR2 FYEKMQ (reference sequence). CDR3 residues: CASSLGVRDSPYEQYF. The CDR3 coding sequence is TGTGCCAGCAGCTTAGGAGTCCGAGACTCCCCCTACGAGCAGTACTTC. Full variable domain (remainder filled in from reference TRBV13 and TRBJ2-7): AAGVIQSPRHLIKEKRETATLKCYPIPRHDTVYWYQQGPGQDPQFLISFYEKMQSDKGSIPDRFSAQQFSDYHSELNMSSLELGDSALYFCASSLGVRDSPYEQYFGPGTRLTVT.

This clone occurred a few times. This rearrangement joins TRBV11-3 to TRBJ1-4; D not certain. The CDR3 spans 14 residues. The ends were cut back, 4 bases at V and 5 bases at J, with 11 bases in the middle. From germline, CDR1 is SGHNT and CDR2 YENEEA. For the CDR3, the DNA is TGTGCCAGCAGCTCAGACGGTATAAATGAAAAACTGTTTTTT. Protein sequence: CASSSDGINEKLFF. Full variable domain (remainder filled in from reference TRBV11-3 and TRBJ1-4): EAGVVQSPRYKIIEKKQPVAFWCNPISGHNTLYWYLQNLGQGPELLIRYENEEAVDDSQLPKDRFSAERLKGVDSTLKIQPAELGDSAVYLCASSSDGINEKLFFGSGTQLSVL.

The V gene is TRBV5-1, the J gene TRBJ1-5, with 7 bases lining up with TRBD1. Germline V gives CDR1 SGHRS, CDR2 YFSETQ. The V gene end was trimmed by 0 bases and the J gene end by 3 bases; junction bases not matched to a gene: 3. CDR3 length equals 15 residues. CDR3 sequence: CASSLGDSLNQPQHF. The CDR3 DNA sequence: TGCGCCAGCAGCTTGGGGGACAGTCTCAATCAGCCCCAGCATTTT.

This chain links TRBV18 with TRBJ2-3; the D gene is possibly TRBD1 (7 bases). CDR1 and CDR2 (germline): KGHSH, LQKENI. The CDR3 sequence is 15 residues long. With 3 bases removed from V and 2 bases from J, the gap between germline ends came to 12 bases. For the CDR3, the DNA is TGTGCCAGCTCACCCCAGGGGGGAATCACAGATACGCAGTATTTT. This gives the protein CASSPQGGITDTQYF.

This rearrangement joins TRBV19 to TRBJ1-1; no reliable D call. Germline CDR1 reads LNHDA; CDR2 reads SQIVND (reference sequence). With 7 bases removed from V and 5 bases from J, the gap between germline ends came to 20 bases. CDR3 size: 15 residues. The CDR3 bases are TGTGCCAGTAAGAGAACAAGGGCATCAGAAACTGAAGCTTTCTTT. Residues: CASKRTRASETEAFF.

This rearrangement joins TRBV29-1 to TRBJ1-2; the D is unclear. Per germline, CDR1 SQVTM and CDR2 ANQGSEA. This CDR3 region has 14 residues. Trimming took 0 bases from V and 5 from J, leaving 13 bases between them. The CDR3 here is CSVEDLLPEYGYTF. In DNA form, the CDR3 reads TGCAGCGTTGAAGACCTGCTTCCTGAGTATGGCTACACCTTC.

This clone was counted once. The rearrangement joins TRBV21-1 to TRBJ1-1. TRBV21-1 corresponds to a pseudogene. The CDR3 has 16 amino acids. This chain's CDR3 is CASSKERGRMNTEAFF. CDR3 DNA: TGTGCCAGCAGCAAAGAGCGAGGGCGGATGAACACTGAAGCTTTCTTT.

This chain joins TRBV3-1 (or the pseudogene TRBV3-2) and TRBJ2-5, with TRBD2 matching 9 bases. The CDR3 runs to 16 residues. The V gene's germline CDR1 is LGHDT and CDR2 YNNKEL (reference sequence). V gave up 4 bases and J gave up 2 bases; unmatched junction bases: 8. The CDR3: CASSPYGLAKQETQYF. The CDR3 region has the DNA TGTGCCAGCAGCCCATATGGACTAGCGAAACAAGAGACCCAGTACTTC.

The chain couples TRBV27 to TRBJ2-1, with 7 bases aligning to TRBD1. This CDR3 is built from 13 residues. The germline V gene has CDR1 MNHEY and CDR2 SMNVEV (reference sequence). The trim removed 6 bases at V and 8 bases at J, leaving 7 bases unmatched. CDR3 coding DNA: TGTGCCAGCAGGGTACAGGGGCGGGATGAGCAGTTCTTC. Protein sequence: CASRVQGRDEQFF.

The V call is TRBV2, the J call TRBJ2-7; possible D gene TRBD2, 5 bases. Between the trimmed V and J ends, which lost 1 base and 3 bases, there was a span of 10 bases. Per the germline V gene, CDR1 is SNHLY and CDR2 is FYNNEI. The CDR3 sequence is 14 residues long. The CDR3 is CASSEGGADYEQYF. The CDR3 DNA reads TGTGCCAGCAGTGAAGGGGGAGCGGACTACGAGCAGTACTTC.

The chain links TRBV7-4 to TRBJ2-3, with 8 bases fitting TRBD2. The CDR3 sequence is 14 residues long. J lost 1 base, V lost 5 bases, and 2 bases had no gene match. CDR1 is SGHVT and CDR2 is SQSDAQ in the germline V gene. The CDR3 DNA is TGTGCCAGCAGCCCGACTAGCGGCACAGATACGCAGTATTTT. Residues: CASSPTSGTDTQYF. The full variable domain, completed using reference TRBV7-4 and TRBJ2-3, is GAGVSQSPRYKVAKRGRDVALRCDSISGHVTLYWYRQTLGQGSEVLTYSQSDAQRDKSGRPSGRFSAERPERSVSTLKIQRTEQGDSAVYLCASSPTSGTDTQYFGPGTRLTVL.

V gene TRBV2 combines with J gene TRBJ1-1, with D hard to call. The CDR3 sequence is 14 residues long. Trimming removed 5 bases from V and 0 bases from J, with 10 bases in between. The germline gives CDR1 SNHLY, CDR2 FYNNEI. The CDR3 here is CASSLRPLNTEAFF. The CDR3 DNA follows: TGTGCCAGCAGTTTGAGGCCGCTGAACACTGAAGCTTTCTTT.

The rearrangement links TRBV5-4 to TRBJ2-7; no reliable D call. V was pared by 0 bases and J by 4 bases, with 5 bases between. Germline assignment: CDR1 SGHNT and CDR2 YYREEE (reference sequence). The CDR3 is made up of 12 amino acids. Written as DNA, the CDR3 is TGTGCCAGCAGCTTGGGGGATTACGAGCAGTACTTC. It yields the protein CASSLGDYEQYF. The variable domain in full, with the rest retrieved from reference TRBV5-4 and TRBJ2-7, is ETGVTQSPTHLIKTRGQQVTLRCSSQSGHNTVSWYQQALGQGPQFIFQYYREEENGRGNFPPRFSGLQFPNYSSELNVNALELDDSALYLCASSLGDYEQYFGPGTRLTVT.